Shown below are 31 T cell receptor beta chains from a single sample sequenced in a study of identical twins' blood T cells. Using its own MiXCR run on the 5' RACE reads, TCRdb lists one record per CDR3 protein. This repertoire shows about 370,000 distinct CDR3 sequences, about 28% found once; its top ten account for about 6.1%. What was sequenced was PBMCs. The source is a woman between 18 and 55 years old in good health.

Points on this clonotype: No conserved phenylalanine or tryptophan ends this CDR3, so it is likely a read error. The chain has TRBV20-1 and TRBJ1-1; no firm D call. V dropped 4 bases and J dropped 0 bases, with 18 bases sitting between them. Germline V CDR1 and CDR2: DFQATT, SNEGSKA (reference sequence). The CDR3 spans 16 residues. The CDR3 sequence: CSANHLGVLMNTEAFL. The DNA of the CDR3 is TGCAGTGCTAATCACCTGGGAGTACTCATGAACACTGAAGCTTTCCTT.

This clonotype occurred a few times. This chain links TRBV9 with TRBJ2-2; D not resolved. This CDR3 is 15 amino acids long. Germline assignment: CDR1 SGDLS and CDR2 YYNGEE. The V end lost 4 bases, the J end lost 4 bases, and 14 bases lay between the germline ends. CDR3: CASSLTDTSTGELFF. The CDR3, as DNA: TGTGCCAGCAGCTTGACCGACACGAGCACCGGGGAGCTGTTTTTT.

V and J are TRBV9 and TRBJ2-7, with 9 positions matching TRBD1. J lost 4 bases, V lost 1 base, and 6 bases had no gene match. Germline values: CDR1 SGDLS, CDR2 YYNGEE. This CDR3 comprises 15 residues. The CDR3 nucleotides are TGTGCCAGCAGCGTATACCCACAGGGGGCTTACGAGCAGTACTTC. Translating it yields CASSVYPQGAYEQYF.

This clonotype was seen at least ten times. The chain has TRBV2 and TRBJ1-2; D is possibly TRBD1 (5 bases). The CDR3 spans 14 residues. Germline lookup yields CDR1 SNHLY and CDR2 FYNNEI. V lost 6 bases to trimming and J lost 3 bases, with 14 bases between them. In DNA, the CDR3 is TGTGCCAGCAGAATCGACAGAACCTACTATGGCTACACCTTC. Its protein is CASRIDRTYYGYTF. Full variable domain (outside the CDR3, taken from reference TRBV2 and TRBJ1-2): EPEVTQTPSHQVTQMGQEVILRCVPISNHLYFYWYRQILGQKVEFLVSFYNNEISEKSEIFDDQFSVERPDGSNFTLKIRSTKLEDSAMYFCASRIDRTYYGYTFGSGTRLTVV.

This clonotype has only a few counts. The CDR3 DNA is TGCAGTGCTAGTCGGCAGGGGGCCACGAACACTGAAGCTTTCTTT. Protein: CSASRQGATNTEAFF. This chain uses TRBV20-1 with TRBJ1-1; TRBD1 aligns across 8 bases. V gave up 3 bases and J gave up 1 base; unmatched junction bases: 7. Germline loops: CDR1 DFQATT, CDR2 SNEGSKA (reference sequence). The CDR3 covers 15 residues.

The J gene is TRBJ2-2, the V gene TRBV15; 7 bases line up with TRBD1. The V and J ends lost 3 bases and 7 bases, in that order; junction bases with no gene match: 8. The CDR3 runs to 15 residues. Germline CDR1 reads LNHNV; CDR2 reads YYDKDF (reference sequence). CDR3 bases: TGTGCCACCAGCAGGAGAGGGGGCTTTGTCGGGGAGCTGTTTTTT. Encoded protein: CATSRRGGFVGELFF.

A few counts support this clonotype. One junction end does not reproduce the germline sequence, and a read error may be involved. The chain combines TRBV25-1 with TRBJ1-2; D unclear. The CDR3 is 10 amino acids. Germline values: CDR1 MGHDK, CDR2 SYGVNS. Here the CDR3 reads CATEYYGYTF. CDR3 nucleotides: TGTGCCACCGAATACTACGGCTACACCTTC.

The chain couples TRBV6-6 to TRBJ2-5; no firm D call. Germline loops: CDR1 MNHNY, CDR2 SVGAGI (reference sequence). The CDR3 runs 13 residues. V lost 7 bases and J lost 5, with 14 bases in between. CDR3 amino acids: CASKSSTSETQYF. CDR3 DNA sequence: TGTGCCAGCAAGTCCTCCACGTCGGAGACCCAGTACTTC.

As regards this clonotype: It is unclear where the CDR3 begins or ends on the DNA, so no DNA is shown, and the CDR3 is as TCRdb lists it. V gene TRBV20-1 combines with J gene TRBJ2-1; the table's D call, TRBD2, has no DNA check behind it. Germline values: CDR1 DFQATT, CDR2 SNEGSKA (reference sequence). The CDR3 comprises 11 residues, both ends counted. The CDR3 here is CSVGSGSRWFF.

This clonotype was seen more than once but under ten times. The gene calls are TRBV12-3 or TRBV12-4 and TRBJ1-3; D is perhaps TRBD1 (5 bases). The V gene lost 3 bases and the J gene lost 2 bases, with 8 bases spanning the gap. The CDR3 has 14 amino acids. CDR3 nucleotides: TGTGCCAGCAGTTTGGCAGGGCCTGGAAACACCATATATTTT. This gives the protein CASSLAGPGNTIYF.

This chain connects TRBV14 to TRBJ1-1; TRBD1 is a possible D gene (5 bases). Trimming stripped 8 bases from V and 1 base from J, with 14 bases between. The CDR3 is 14 residues long. Per the germline V gene, CDR1 is SGHDN and CDR2 is FVKESK. The CDR3 DNA reads TGTGCCAGCGGGGGTTTGGACGGGAACACTGAAGCTTTCTTT. Its translation: CASGGLDGNTEAFF.

This chain joins TRBV5-1 and TRBJ1-4; possibly TRBD1 for D (5 bases). The CDR3 is 12 amino acids. CDR1 SGHRS and CDR2 YFSETQ come from the germline V gene. Trimming pared 3 bases from V and 10 bases from J, leaving 10 bases between. DNA of the CDR3: TGCGCCAGCAGCTGGGGGGGAGGAAAACTGTTTTTT. Protein product: CASSWGGGKLFF.

On this clonotype itself: A much larger clone lies a single base off, so this may be a read error. This CDR3 is missing its conserved last phenylalanine or tryptophan, likely due to a read error. Because the CDR3's place on the DNA is in doubt, the DNA is left out and the CDR3 is given as listed by TCRdb. This sequence joins TRBV6-6 and TRBJ1-2. Germline CDR1 and CDR2: MNHNY and SVGAGI (reference sequence). The CDR3 totals 11 residues, both ends included. The CDR3 here is CAGSNVRCSGR.

This clonotype was seen at least ten times. The chain recombines TRBV7-9 with TRBJ1-2; the D is unclear. Germline V gene lookup returns CDR1 SEHNR and CDR2 FQNEAQ (reference sequence). Trimming removed 4 bases at V and 4 bases at J, with 10 bases between. The CDR3 is made up of 13 amino acids. The CDR3 bases are TGTGCCAGCAGCTACGACGGACTCTATGGCTACACCTTC. Its protein is CASSYDGLYGYTF.

This clonotype was seen only a few times. J is TRBJ1-1 and V is TRBV29-1; 8 nucleotides line up with TRBD1. The CDR3 spans 12 residues. The germline CDR1 and CDR2 sequences are SQVTM and ANQGSEA. Unmatched junction bases numbered 2, after V lost 4 bases and J lost 4 bases. For the CDR3, the DNA is TGCAGCGTTGTTACAGGGGGCACTGAAGCTTTCTTT. Its protein product is CSVVTGGTEAFF.

This clonotype came up a few times. The rearrangement joins TRBV5-1 to TRBJ2-2; D might be TRBD2 (6 bases). The CDR3 is 16 amino acids. Trimming took 0 bases from V and 1 from J, leaving 10 bases between them. Per the germline V gene, CDR1 is SGHRS and CDR2 is YFSETQ. The CDR3 sequence is CASSLASGGNTGELFF. CDR3 nucleotide sequence: TGCGCCAGCAGCTTGGCCTCCGGGGGGAACACCGGGGAGCTGTTTTTT.

V gene TRBV14 combines with J gene TRBJ2-1; D not certain. The CDR3 runs 14 residues. The V gene's germline CDR1 is SGHDN and CDR2 FVKESK. V was cut by 1 base and J by 4 bases, with 8 bases left in between. CDR3 residues: CASSQGPSYNEQFF. The CDR3 DNA sequence: TGTGCCAGCAGCCAAGGGCCATCTTACAATGAGCAGTTCTTC.

This clonotype was detected many times. The V gene is TRBV20-1, the J gene TRBJ1-2; D is possibly TRBD1 (6 bases). Per the germline V gene, CDR1 is DFQATT and CDR2 is SNEGSKA (reference sequence). The ends were cut back, 4 bases at V and 2 bases at J, with 14 bases in the middle. The CDR3 is 14 residues long. CDR3 region: CSAIRDTQNYGYTF. In DNA, the CDR3 is TGCAGTGCTATTCGGGACACGCAGAACTATGGCTACACCTTC.

This clonotype has only a few counts. The J gene is TRBJ2-7, the V gene TRBV11-2; D uncertain. V lost 1 base and J lost 7, with 8 bases in between. CDR1 and CDR2 from the germline V gene are SGHAT and FQNNGV. The CDR3 runs 12 residues. The CDR3 reads CASSLGKGEQYF. In DNA form, the CDR3 reads TGTGCCAGCAGCTTAGGGAAAGGGGAGCAGTACTTC.

The chain has TRBV29-1 and TRBJ2-7; weak D call: TRBD2 (5 bases). The V and J ends lost 6 bases and 7 bases respectively, with 13 bases between them. CDR1 is SQVTM, CDR2 ANQGSEA, per germline. The CDR3 runs 11 residues. DNA of the CDR3: TGCAGCGTCTACGGGATGGGGGAGCAGTACTTC. It is translated as CSVYGMGEQYF.

In regard to this clonotype: At one end, the junction sequence differs from germline, possibly due to a read error. The chain has TRBV5-1 and TRBJ2-3; D possibly matches TRBD1 or TRBD2 (6 bases each). This CDR3 contains 16 residues. The germline V gene encodes CDR1 SGHRS and CDR2 YFSETQ. Written as DNA, the CDR3 is TGCGCCGGCAGCTTGCCCGGGGGCCTAACCTCAGATACGCAGTATTTT. Its protein product is CAGSLPGGLTSDTQYF.

This clonotype showed up just a few times. CDR3 DNA sequence: TGCAGTGCTAGAGCGGCAGGGGTTGTCAATCAGCCCCAGCATTTT. This gives the protein CSARAAGVVNQPQHF. The chain combines TRBV20-1 with TRBJ1-5; D may be TRBD1 (6 bases). The germline V gene encodes CDR1 DFQATT and CDR2 SNEGSKA (reference sequence). The CDR3 totals 15 residues. With 1 base removed from V and 3 bases from J, the gap between germline ends came to 13 bases.

This rearrangement joins TRBV2 to TRBJ2-1; 8 bases line up with TRBD2. From germline, CDR1 is SNHLY and CDR2 FYNNEI. The V segment lost 6 bases and the J segment 4 bases; nucleotides outside the gene matches: 8. The CDR3 runs to 15 residues. The CDR3 bases are TGTGCCAGCAGCCAGCGGGAGATGGCATACAATGAGCAGTTCTTC. It is translated as CASSQREMAYNEQFF. The variable domain in full, with the rest retrieved from reference TRBV2 and TRBJ2-1, is EPEVTQTPSHQVTQMGQEVILRCVPISNHLYFYWYRQILGQKVEFLVSFYNNEISEKSEIFDDQFSVERPDGSNFTLKIRSTKLEDSAMYFCASSQREMAYNEQFFGPGTRLTVL.

The chain uses TRBV9 and TRBJ2-3; 8 nucleotides line up with TRBD1. J gave up 5 bases and V 4 bases, and 9 bases lay outside the gene matches. The CDR3 has 15 amino acids. Germline lookup yields CDR1 SGDLS and CDR2 YYNGEE. The CDR3 loop is CASSRGQGRGDTQYF. The CDR3 bases are TGTGCCAGCAGCAGAGGACAGGGCAGGGGAGATACGCAGTATTTT.

The chain is built from TRBV7-9 and TRBJ1-2; D possibly corresponds to TRBD1 (5 bases). The CDR3 length is 16 residues. Germline loops: CDR1 SEHNR, CDR2 FQNEAQ (reference sequence). Trimming pared 1 base from V and 0 bases from J, leaving 12 bases between. Here the CDR3 reads CASSLVRGGTNYGYTF. The CDR3 nucleotides read TGTGCCAGCAGCTTAGTGCGCGGGGGGACTAACTATGGCTACACCTTC.

This clonotype was counted a few times. The V and J genes are TRBV19 and TRBJ1-5; tentatively, D is TRBD1 (5 bases). Germline V gene data show CDR1 as LNHDA and CDR2 as SQIVND (reference sequence). V was clipped by 3 bases and J by 7 bases, with 7 bases between them. The CDR3 sequence is 12 residues long. The CDR3 protein is CASSIQGQPQHF. The DNA for the CDR3 is TGTGCCAGTAGTATCCAGGGACAGCCCCAGCATTTT.

The chain links TRBV7-2 to TRBJ2-2; 8 bases map to TRBD2. The germline gives CDR1 SGHTA, CDR2 FQGNSA. J lost 5 bases, V lost 6 bases, and 8 bases had no gene match. This CDR3 spans 15 amino acids. The CDR3 sequence is CASRYSGEITGELFF. The CDR3, as DNA: TGTGCCAGCAGATATAGCGGGGAGATAACCGGGGAGCTGTTTTTT.

This clonotype was seen a handful of times. V usage is TRBV6-5 and J usage is TRBJ1-5, with 7 bases that match TRBD1. The CDR3 extends over 15 amino acids. CDR1 and CDR2 from the germline V gene are MNHEY and SVGAGI. Unmatched junction bases numbered 2, after V lost 0 bases and J lost 3 bases. This chain's CDR3 is CASSYSGQANQPQHF. CDR3 in DNA: TGTGCCAGCAGTTACTCCGGACAGGCCAATCAGCCCCAGCATTTT.

DNA for the CDR3: TGCGCCAGCAGCTGGCCTCCCGAAGGGACCGGGAGTGAAAAACTGTTTTTT. This encodes CASSWPPEGTGSEKLFF. This chain joins TRBV5-1 and TRBJ1-4, with D maybe TRBD1 (5 bases). CDR1 is SGHRS and CDR2 is YFSETQ in the germline V gene. The CDR3 loop spans 17 amino acids. Trimming cost V 3 bases and J 7 bases, with 22 bases left between them.

The chain joins TRBV5-1 to TRBJ1-1; weak D call: TRBD1 (6 bases). Deletions cut 0 bases from V and 3 bases from J, with 18 bases between. Germline V gene data show CDR1 as SGHRS and CDR2 as YFSETQ. The CDR3 is 17 amino acids. The CDR3 coding sequence is TGCGCCAGCAGCTTGGACCCCTCCGGCCAGGGGCACACTGAAGCTTTCTTT. This codes for CASSLDPSGQGHTEAFF.

This clonotype was observed a handful of times. The genes are TRBV11-2 and TRBJ1-6; D is unclear. The CDR3 contains 15 residues. Germline values: CDR1 SGHAT, CDR2 FQNNGV. Trimming removed 2 bases from V and 11 bases from J, with 16 bases in between. The CDR3 sequence: CASSLRNPPETPLHF. In DNA, the CDR3 is TGTGCCAGCAGCTTACGAAACCCCCCAGAGACACCCCTCCACTTT.